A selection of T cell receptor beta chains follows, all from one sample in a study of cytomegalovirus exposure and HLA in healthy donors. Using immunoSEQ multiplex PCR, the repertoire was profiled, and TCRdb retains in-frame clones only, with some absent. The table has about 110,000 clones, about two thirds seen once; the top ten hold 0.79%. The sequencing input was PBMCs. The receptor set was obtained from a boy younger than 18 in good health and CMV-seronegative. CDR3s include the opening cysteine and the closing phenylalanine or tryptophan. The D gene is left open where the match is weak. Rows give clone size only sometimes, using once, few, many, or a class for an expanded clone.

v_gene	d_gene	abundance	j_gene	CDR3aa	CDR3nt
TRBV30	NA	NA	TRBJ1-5	CAWNAGIDQPQHF	TGTGCCTGGAACGCAGGGATCGATCAGCCCCAGCATTTT
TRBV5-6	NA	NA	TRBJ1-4	CASRPRGSTNEKLFF	TGTGCCAGCAGACCCAGGGGTTCAACTAATGAAAAACTGTTTTTT
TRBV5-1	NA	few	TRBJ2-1	CASSLGGDNEQFF	TGCGCCAGCAGCTTGGGCGGGGACAATGAGCAGTTCTTC
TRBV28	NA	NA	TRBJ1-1	CASSLGREAFF	TGTGCCAGCAGTTTAGGGCGAGAAGCTTTCTTT
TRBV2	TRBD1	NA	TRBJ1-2	CASNPDRGGSYTF	TGTGCCAGCAACCCGGACAGGGGAGGTAGTTACACCTTC
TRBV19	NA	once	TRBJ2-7	CASSISGYPYEQYF	TGTGCCAGTAGTATATCGGGATACCCCTACGAGCAGTACTTC
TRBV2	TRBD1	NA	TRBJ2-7	CASREVEGQGINEQYF	TGTGCCAGCAGGGAGGTCGAAGGACAGGGGATAAACGAGCAGTACTTC
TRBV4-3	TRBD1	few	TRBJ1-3	CASSQGTGGAWGSGNTIYF	TGCGCCAGCAGCCAAGGGACAGGGGGAGCCTGGGGATCTGGAAACACCATATATTTT
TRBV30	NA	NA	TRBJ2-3	CAWSVLRTQGPVSTDTQYF	TGTGCCTGGAGTGTACTTCGGACCCAGGGGCCAGTTAGCACAGATACGCAGTATTTT
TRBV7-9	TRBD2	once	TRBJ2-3	CASSLVAGGADTQYF	TGTGCCAGCAGCTTAGTGGCGGGAGGGGCAGATACGCAGTATTTT
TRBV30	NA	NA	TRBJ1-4	CAWSAGTGGGEKLFF	TGTGCCTGGAGTGCCGGGACGGGTGGGGGGGAAAAACTGTTTTTT
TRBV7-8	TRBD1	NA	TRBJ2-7	CASRKDRGLGYEQYF	TGTGCCAGCAGAAAGGACAGGGGGCTTGGTTACGAGCAGTACTTC
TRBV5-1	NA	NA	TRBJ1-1	CASAQTGQPDTEAFF	TGCGCCAGCGCCCAGACTGGACAACCCGACACTGAAGCTTTCTTT
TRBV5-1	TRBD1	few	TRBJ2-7	CASSPQGAPYEQYF	TGCGCCAGCAGCCCACAGGGGGCCCCCTACGAGCAGTACTTC
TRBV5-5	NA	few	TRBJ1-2	CASSFAGADGYTF	TGTGCCAGCAGCTTCGCGGGGGCTGATGGCTACACCTTC
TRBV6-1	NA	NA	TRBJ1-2	CASTPRGGFGYTF	TGTGCCAGCACCCCTAGGGGGGGGTTCGGCTACACCTTC
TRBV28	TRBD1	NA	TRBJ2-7	CASSPGGQGVHEQYF	TGTGCCAGCAGCCCAGGGGGACAGGGTGTCCACGAGCAGTACTTC
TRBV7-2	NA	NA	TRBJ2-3	CASSLRSGSTDTQYF	TGTGCCAGCAGCTTACGTTCAGGAAGCACAGATACGCAGTATTTT